This T cell receptor beta chain was found in a study of T cell responses to AZD1222 COVID-19 vaccine. On this clone: Its matching antigen is unknown.

Regarding the study as a whole: Targets within unmutated variant regions were reportedly found for nearly half of spike-specific TCRs. The peak T cell response came first, and repertoires were sampled only after it. Receipt of two AZD1222 doses was followed by a rise in Spike-specific TCR breadth and depth. The study found vaccine-associated CD4 TCRs spanning spike, dominant at 160-218 and 743-854.

TCRdb keeps only in-frame clones here, not all; method: immunoSEQ multiplex PCR. Here the sample spans 87,000 or so clones, 90% being singletons. Trimming pared 4 bases from V and 2 bases from J, leaving 17 bases between. Germline CDR1 is MNHEY and CDR2 is SVGAGI. This CDR3 comprises 16 residues. This sample comprised peripheral blood, obtained on day 0 of AZD1222 vaccination. The chain couples TRBV6-5 to TRBJ1-1, with D tentatively TRBD1 (5 bases). This receptor was identified in an adult in good health. The CDR3 DNA reads as TGTGCCAGCAGTTCCTCTGCCAGGGAAGGAAACACTGAAGCTTTCTTT. Encoded protein: CASSSSAREGNTEAFF.